This T cell receptor (beta chain) was profiled in a study of blood T cell repertoires in COVID-19. About the research overall: Specimens from acute and convalescent COVID-19 originated in the United States, Italy and Spain. Nucleic acid was either cDNA or gDNA, and it came from T cells, B-cell-depleted T cells, or PBMCs.

Enrolled during active infection, Seattle patients were then followed longitudinally. In the authors' methods: Counts of nucleated cells, estimated from reference gene primer amplification, were obtained. Here immunoSEQ multiplex PCR was the method, and the copy in TCRdb shows in-frame clones only, minus some. V and J calls plus clone size are reproduced from that table; the DNA served to infer D and trimming. The sample records 55,000 to 75,000 clones, 80% to 85% being singletons. This receptor was taken from a man older than 75 with COVID-19, enrolled during active disease. The sequenced sample was peripheral blood.

CDR3: CASSQLFAGSNEQFF. The CDR3 coding sequence is TGTGCCAGCAGCCAACTGTTTGCGGGGTCAAATGAGCAGTTCTTC. The chain employs TRBV3-1 (or the pseudogene TRBV3-2) and TRBJ2-1; a possible D gene is TRBD2 (6 bases). The germline gives CDR1 LGHDT, CDR2 YNNKEL (reference sequence). V was trimmed by 2 bases and J by 7 bases, leaving 15 bases between them. The CDR3 loop spans 15 amino acids.